The 25 T cell receptor beta chains below come from one sample, sequenced in a study of vaccination and CD4 T cells after COVID-19. The Oncomine TCR Beta short-read assay was what sequenced the DNA obtained from cultured CD4+ T cells. TCRdb reanalysed the PCR reads using MiXCR and keeps one entry per CDR3 protein. The table has 20,000 or so distinct CDR3 sequences, around three fifths seen once. For these receptors, no antigen is known. Treatment: 10-day PBMC culture with coronavirus spike peptide pools or control peptides (ViraFEST assay). Sequencing was performed on CD4+ T cells from blood, cultured in vitro. These receptors were collected from a human donor who had recovered from COVID-19.

The table lists this clonotype with a few counts. The chain joins TRBV20-1 to TRBJ1-2; a possible D gene is TRBD1 (6 bases). Germline-derived CDR1 and CDR2 are DFQATT and SNEGSKA (reference sequence). This CDR3 region has 17 residues. V lost 4 bases to trimming and J lost 6 bases, with 27 bases between them. In DNA, the CDR3 is TGCAGTGCTACCACCCGCGGGACATTGGGTTTACTTAATGGCTACACCTTC. It yields the protein CSATTRGTLGLLNGYTF.

The chain couples TRBV7-2 to TRBJ1-3, with no clear D. Germline V gene lookup returns CDR1 SGHTA and CDR2 FQGNSA. The CDR3 consists of 16 residues. The V end lost 0 bases, the J end lost 2 bases, and 11 bases lay between the germline ends. The CDR3 reads CASSLAGRSTGNTIYF. CDR3 coding DNA: TGTGCCAGCAGCTTAGCTGGTCGAAGCACTGGAAACACCATATATTTT.

In DNA, the CDR3 is TGTGCCTGGAGTGTAAAGTTAGCGGGAGTGACAGATACGCAGTATTTT. Translated, it gives CAWSVKLAGVTDTQYF. The V and J genes are TRBV30 and TRBJ2-3; TRBD2 matches at 9 bases. The J segment lost 3 bases and the V segment lost 0 bases, leaving 7 bases of the junction unmatched. The CDR3 is 16 residues long. Germline CDR1 GTSNPN, CDR2 SVGIG (reference sequence).

The chain links TRBV20-1 to TRBJ2-7; D remains ambiguous. Germline V gene lookup returns CDR1 DFQATT and CDR2 SNEGSKA (reference sequence). The CDR3 extends over 11 amino acids. The V gene lost 7 bases and the J gene lost 5 bases, with 12 bases spanning the gap. CDR3 loop: CSVTPRNEQYF. CDR3 sequence (DNA): TGCAGTGTCACCCCCAGAAACGAGCAGTACTTC.

The chain has TRBV6-2 or TRBV6-3 and TRBJ1-5; 9 nucleotides line up with TRBD1. Germline trimming cut 7 bases from V and 9 bases from J; bases unmatched to any gene: 7. CDR1 and CDR2 (germline): MNHEY, SVGEGT. The CDR3 has 13 amino acids. This CDR3 is CASNPTGGRPQHF. The CDR3 DNA reads as TGTGCCAGCAATCCGACAGGGGGAAGGCCCCAGCATTTT.

Here the CDR3 reads CASSFGGTNTEAFF. CDR3 in DNA: TGTGCCAGCAGCTTCGGCGGCACGAACACTGAAGCTTTCTTT. The chain links TRBV7-2 to TRBJ1-1; D remains unclear. The V end lost 3 bases, the J end lost 1 base, and 9 bases lay between the germline ends. CDR1 and CDR2 from the germline V gene are SGHTA and FQGNSA. This CDR3 contains 14 residues.

This rearrangement joins TRBV7-2 to TRBJ1-2; the D gene is possibly TRBD1 (5 bases). The CDR3 length is 12 residues. Germline values: CDR1 SGHTA, CDR2 FQGNSA. V shed 4 bases and J shed 4 bases, with 7 bases lying between them. In DNA form, the CDR3 reads TGTGCCAGCAGCTCGGGGACCTATGGCTACACCTTC. This encodes CASSSGTYGYTF.

This clonotype occurred a few times. V gene TRBV2 combines with J gene TRBJ1-5; D remains unclear. Looked up from germline, CDR1 is SNHLY and CDR2 is FYNNEI. The CDR3 loop spans 15 amino acids. Trimming removed 1 base at V and 1 base at J, with 8 bases between. The CDR3 DNA reads TGTGCCAGCAGTGAAGTTCGAGGGAGCAATCAGCCCCAGCATTTT. Translated, it gives CASSEVRGSNQPQHF. The full variable domain, with the rest looked up from reference TRBV2 and TRBJ1-5, is EPEVTQTPSHQVTQMGQEVILRCVPISNHLYFYWYRQILGQKVEFLVSFYNNEISEKSEIFDDQFSVERPDGSNFTLKIRSTKLEDSAMYFCASSEVRGSNQPQHFGDGTRLSIL.

Only one count was recorded for this clonotype. The rearrangement uses TRBV28 and TRBJ1-2; 7 bases map to TRBD1. The J segment lost 8 bases and the V segment lost 2 bases, leaving 5 bases of the junction unmatched. Germline V lookup: CDR1 MDHEN, CDR2 SYDVKM. This CDR3 has 13 residues. The CDR3 loop is CASSLPGGNGYTF. In nucleotides, the CDR3 is TGTGCCAGCAGTTTACCAGGGGGGAACGGCTACACCTTC.

This sequence joins TRBV5-1 and TRBJ1-1; D is possibly TRBD1 (6 bases). Trimming removed 0 bases from V and 2 bases from J, with 8 bases in between. There are 14 residues in the CDR3. Germline CDR1 and CDR2: SGHRS and YFSETQ. This chain's CDR3 is CASSLGTVNTEAFF. The CDR3 bases are TGCGCCAGCAGCTTGGGGACAGTCAACACTGAAGCTTTCTTT.

The genes are TRBV20-1 and TRBJ2-2; D gene uncertain. From germline, CDR1 is DFQATT and CDR2 SNEGSKA (reference sequence). The V and J ends lost 5 bases and 8 bases respectively, with 9 bases between them. The CDR3 spans 11 residues. The CDR3: CSALDRGELFF. The CDR3 DNA reads TGCAGTGCTCTCGACCGGGGGGAGCTGTTTTTT.

This chain links TRBV5-6 with TRBJ1-5, with D tentatively TRBD1 (5 bases). CDR1 and CDR2 (germline): SGHDT, YYEEEE. The ends were cut back, 0 bases at V and 2 bases at J, with 9 bases in the middle. This CDR3 spans 15 amino acids. CDR3 region: CASSLAGIGNQPQHF. For the CDR3, the DNA is TGTGCCAGCAGCTTGGCAGGGATCGGCAATCAGCCCCAGCATTTT.

The chain carries TRBV6-1 and TRBJ2-7, with a tentative D call TRBD1 (5 bases). In germline, CDR1 is MNHNS, CDR2 SASEGT. This CDR3 has 13 residues. V was clipped by 6 bases and J by 2 bases, with 11 bases between them. The CDR3 here is CASRETAAYEQYF. The CDR3 bases are TGTGCCAGCAGGGAGACAGCCGCCTACGAGCAGTACTTC.

In DNA, the CDR3 is TGCAGTGCAATCCGGGACCGAAATCAGCCCCAGCATTTT. Encoded protein: CSAIRDRNQPQHF. The chain is built from TRBV20-1 and TRBJ1-5, with D possibly being TRBD1 (5 bases). V was trimmed by 6 bases and J by 4 bases, leaving 13 bases between them. CDR1 DFQATT and CDR2 SNEGSKA come from the germline V gene (reference sequence). This CDR3 is built from 13 residues.

The genes are TRBV19 and TRBJ1-1; the D is unclear. The CDR3 consists of 14 residues. The V end was cut by 0 bases, the J end by 8 bases, with 13 bases between. Germline assignment: CDR1 LNHDA and CDR2 SQIVND (reference sequence). CDR3 sequence: CASSIDLYYSEAFF. The CDR3 DNA follows: TGTGCCAGTAGTATAGATCTATACTACTCGGAAGCTTTCTTT. Variable domain in full (rest from reference TRBV19 and TRBJ1-1): DGGITQSPKYLFRKEGQNVTLSCEQNLNHDAMYWYRQDPGQGLRLIYYSQIVNDFQKGDIAEGYSVSREKKESFPLTVTSAQKNPTAFYLCASSIDLYYSEAFFGQGTRLTVV.

The rearrangement links TRBV10-3 to TRBJ2-3; 8 bases agree with TRBD2. V was pared by 10 bases and J by 1 base, with 4 bases of the junction left unmatched. The length of the CDR3 is 13 residues. CDR1 and CDR2 (germline): ENHRY, SYGVKD. CDR3 loop: CATGGSGTDTQYF. The CDR3 nucleotides read TGTGCCACGGGGGGGTCGGGCACAGATACGCAGTATTTT.

The chain carries TRBV25-1 and TRBJ2-5; 14 bases are shared with TRBD2. Germline V gives CDR1 MGHDK, CDR2 SYGVNS. V lost 3 bases to trimming and J lost 4 bases; unmatched junction nucleotides: 13. CDR3 length equals 19 residues. The DNA of the CDR3 is TGTGCCAGCAGTGATGGTCTACGACTAGCGGGAGGGCCCGGAGAGACCCAGTACTTC. Translating gives CASSDGLRLAGGPGETQYF.

This clonotype was detected only once. V usage is TRBV5-3 and J usage is TRBJ2-7; a possible D gene is TRBD1 (6 bases). TRBV5-3 is classed as an ORF, of uncertain function. There are 14 residues in the CDR3. The V and J ends lost 8 bases and 4 bases respectively, with 19 bases between them. CDR3: CASSRRAGVYEQYF. In DNA, the CDR3 is TGTGCCAGTAGCCGCAGGGCAGGGGTTTACGAGCAGTACTTC.

A remark on this clonotype: The germline gene is not matched at one end of the junction; a read error may be the cause. V is TRBV7-7 and J is TRBJ2-2; the D gene is possibly TRBD1 (6 bases). The CDR3 is made up of 16 amino acids. In germline, CDR1 is SSHAT, CDR2 FNYEAQ (reference sequence). The CDR3 DNA reads TGTGCTAGCAGCCCGCTTCCAGGGGCGAACACCGGGGAGCTGTTTTTT. Translated, it gives CASSPLPGANTGELFF.

V and J are TRBV6-1 and TRBJ1-1; D is undetermined. Germline loops: CDR1 MNHNS, CDR2 SASEGT. The CDR3 extends over 12 amino acids. Deletions cut 8 bases from V and 1 base from J, with 8 bases between. CDR3 sequence reads: CASLAANTEAFF. CDR3 coding DNA: TGTGCCAGCCTAGCAGCGAACACTGAAGCTTTCTTT.

V gene TRBV28 combines with J gene TRBJ2-7; 13 bases are a match to TRBD2. Germline V gene data show CDR1 as MDHEN and CDR2 as SYDVKM. The CDR3 length is 17 residues. The V and J ends lost 0 bases and 7 bases, in that order; junction bases with no gene match: 9. The CDR3 DNA follows: TGTGCCAGCAGTTTATGGGAACTAGCGGGAGGGCCTGGAGAGCAGTACTTC. Encoded protein: CASSLWELAGGPGEQYF.

The genes are TRBV5-6 and TRBJ1-6, with D possibly TRBD1 on 6 matching bases. V was pared by 0 bases and J by 11 bases, with 9 bases between. CDR3 length: 13 residues. The germline V gene encodes CDR1 SGHDT and CDR2 YYEEEE. The CDR3 nucleotides are TGTGCCAGCAGCTTGGTCGCAGGGGCACCCCTCCACTTT. Translation gives CASSLVAGAPLHF.

This chain's CDR3 is CASSLGESYGYTF. As DNA, the CDR3 is TGTGCCAGCAGCTTAGGAGAATCCTATGGCTACACCTTC. V and J are TRBV11-2 and TRBJ1-2; no definite D call. The CDR3 length is 13 residues. Germline CDR1 reads SGHAT; CDR2 reads FQNNGV. V dropped 1 base and J dropped 4 bases, with 7 bases sitting between them.

This clonotype was seen more than once but under ten times. J is TRBJ1-2 and V is TRBV7-2, with no clear D. The CDR3 is made up of 13 amino acids. Germline V gene lookup returns CDR1 SGHTA and CDR2 FQGNSA. V was cut by 1 base and J by 6 bases, with 9 bases left in between. CDR3 bases: TGTGCCAGCAGCTTAGAGGGCGTGGATGGCTACACCTTC. It yields the protein CASSLEGVDGYTF.

The chain has TRBV11-2 and TRBJ2-3; D call uncertain. The germline V gene has CDR1 SGHAT and CDR2 FQNNGV. The CDR3 length is 14 residues. The germline V and J ends were trimmed by 5 bases and 0 bases, with 9 bases remaining between them. CDR3 amino acids: CASSPLVSTDTQYF. DNA of the CDR3: TGTGCCAGCAGCCCGTTGGTTAGCACAGATACGCAGTATTTT.